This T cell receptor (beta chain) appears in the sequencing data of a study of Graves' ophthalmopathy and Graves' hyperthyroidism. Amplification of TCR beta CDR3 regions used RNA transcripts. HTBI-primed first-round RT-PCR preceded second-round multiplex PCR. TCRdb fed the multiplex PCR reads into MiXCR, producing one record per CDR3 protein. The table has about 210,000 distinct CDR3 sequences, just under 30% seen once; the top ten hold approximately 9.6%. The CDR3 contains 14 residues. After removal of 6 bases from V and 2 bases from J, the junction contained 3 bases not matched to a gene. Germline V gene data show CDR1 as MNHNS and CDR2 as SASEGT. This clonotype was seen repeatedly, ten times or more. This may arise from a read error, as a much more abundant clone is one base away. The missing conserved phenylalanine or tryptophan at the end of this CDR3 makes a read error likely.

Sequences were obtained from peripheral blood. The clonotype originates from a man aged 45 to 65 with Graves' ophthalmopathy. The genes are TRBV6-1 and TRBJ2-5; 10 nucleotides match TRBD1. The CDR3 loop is CASRRDRGQETQYY. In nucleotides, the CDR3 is TGTGCCAGCAGACGGGACAGGGGACAAGAGACCCAGTACTAC.